This TCR beta chain came from a study of vaccination effects on CD4 cells after COVID-19 (dated by TCRdb to about 2022). The study in broad terms: In the ViraFEST assay, PBMC were stimulated with viral peptide pools, and antigen-specific CD4+ T cell clonotypes were then identified by expansion using TCR sequencing. Each participant received two doses of an mRNA SARS-CoV-2 vaccine, either BNT162b2 or mRNA-1273. In a couple of convalescent patients, pre-vaccine samples were collected 16 days and one week ahead of the first dose, 142 and 148 days after COVID-19 diagnosis. Some 2 million PBMC per well were cultured with 9 to 10 ug/ml peptides in IMDM containing approximately 4.7% human AB serum, around 10 IU/ml IL-2 and gentamicin. The study compared SARS-CoV-2 spike-specific CD4+ TCR repertoires before and after mRNA vaccination in COVID-19 convalescent patients and infection-naive vaccine recipients. The full study included fewer than eleven COVID-19 convalescent patients and several SARS-CoV-2-naive healthy vaccine recipients. Cultures from other donors in the study were sequenced using the Oncomine TCR Beta short-read assay on an Illumina iSeq 100. Overall study outcomes, separate from this receptor: Both infection-induced and vaccine-induced clones contracted markedly at late post-vaccination timepoints, which is consistent with waning T cell responses. For convalescent patients, new clones induced by the vaccine made up most of the post-vaccine spike-reactive repertoire, and these new clones were largely distinct from the clones induced by infection. The study was limited by a small number of convalescent patients, and early post-infection timepoints were lacking.

This clone was counted a few times. Its antigen is not yet known. No qualities accompany the bases; no much larger clone lies one base away. Trimming takes 3 bases off V and 2 bases off J; junction bases not matched to a gene: 0. The germline V gene sets CDR1 to KGHSH and CDR2 to LQKENI. The CDR3 covers 15 residues, taking in both the cysteine and the phenylalanine. Left in the record is the CDR3 DNA by itself, 45 bases read in frame from the first base. After around ten days of culture, CD4+ T cells were isolated with the EasySep CD4+ T cell isolation kit. PCR-confirmed SARS-CoV-2 infection had occurred in convalescent patients between March and December 2020, before the Alpha, Beta and Delta variants emerged in the United States. On days 3 and 7, half of the culture medium was replaced with fresh IL-2-containing medium. Unless noted otherwise, every peptide stimulation condition was grown in triplicate wells. Using Ficoll-Paque Plus gradient centrifugation, PBMC were separated from whole blood and then either used fresh or cryopreserved at -140C. The QIAamp micro DNA kit was used to extract genomic DNA from the cultured CD4+ T cells.

Libraries were constructed by the immunoSEQ multiplex PCR assay. DNA from the cultured and isolated CD4+ T cells underwent TCR beta CDR3 sequencing. Concerning the study's data processing: The analysis removed non-productive TCR sequences, trimmed reads to the CDR3 region, and retained only CDR3s that were 7 or more amino acids long. The MANAFEST web app was used to identify antigen-specific clonotypes by comparing expansion in peptide wells with expansion in reference cultures. To be called positive, a clone needed expansion at FDR<0.05 compared with the reference and with all other wells, an odds ratio greater than 5, and a frequency greater than 0.1% in two replicate wells. A clonotype was defined as cross-reactive if the clonotype was significantly expanded both in SARS-CoV-2 spike wells and in at least one common cold coronavirus spike condition. CDR3 similarity was assessed by Levenshtein distance using the stringdist R package, and unrooted trees were constructed with ape in R 3.6.1. TCRdb holds this immuneACCESS table with in-frame rearrangements only. Some clones are missing; in checked studies, unresolved V genes explain under half, and the rest has no known cause. The V and J calls and clone size come from that table; D and trimming were worked out from the DNA. In all, the sample holds 40,000 to 55,000 clones, and roughly four fifths of those were seen once. The top ten clones comprise roughly 9.4% of the sample.

The clonotype comes from a human donor who had a prior SARS-CoV-2 infection. Recombination linked TRBV18 to TRBJ2-6, and TRBD1 aligns with 8 junction nucleotides. Sequencing used CD4+ T cells from PBMCs cultured without peptide, obtained before COVID-19 vaccination. The CDR3 sequence is CASSPTGAGANVLTF. The nucleotide sequence is given as TGTGCCAGCTCACCGACAGGGGCTGGGGCCAACGTCCTGACTTTC.